The 31 T cell receptor beta chains in this list originate from one sample, sequenced in a study of blood T cell repertoires in COVID-19. Produced via immunoSEQ multiplex PCR; TCRdb's table is partial and in-frame only. The data show about 310,000 clones, around 90% seen once. The sequenced sample consisted of PBMCs or T cells enriched from blood (not recorded which). These receptors all stem from a woman between 18 and 29 years old with acute COVID-19.

This clone was picked up a small number of times. The chain recombines TRBV12-3 or TRBV12-4 with TRBJ1-6; D gene uncertain. The CDR3 spans 12 residues. The V and J ends lost 4 bases and 8 bases respectively, with 6 bases between them. The CDR3 region is CASSSPYSPLHF. Written as DNA, the CDR3 is TGTGCCAGCAGTTCCCCTTATTCACCCCTCCACTTT.

The chain is built from TRBV15 and TRBJ2-7, with 12 bases fitting TRBD1. Germline V lookup: CDR1 LNHNV, CDR2 YYDKDF (reference sequence). Trimming took 3 bases from V and 5 from J; bases not matched to a gene: 5. The CDR3 is made up of 15 amino acids. CDR3 DNA: TGTGCCACCAGCAGGGCGGGGACAGGGGGCCACGAGCAGTACTTC. Translating it yields CATSRAGTGGHEQYF. Full variable domain (remainder filled in from reference TRBV15 and TRBJ2-7): DAMVIQNPRYQVTQFGKPVTLSCSQTLNHNVMYWYQQKSSQAPKLLFHYYDKDFNNEADTPDNFQSRRPNTSFCFLDIRSPGLGDTAMYLCATSRAGTGGHEQYFGPGTRLTVT.

The chain joins TRBV6-6 to TRBJ2-7; weak D call: TRBD2 (5 bases). V lost 0 bases and J lost 6, with 9 bases in between. The CDR3 is 13 residues long. Germline values: CDR1 MNHNY, CDR2 SVGAGI (reference sequence). The CDR3 nucleotides are TGTGCCAGCAGTTACTCGGAAGCGGTCGAGCAGTACTTC. Translated: CASSYSEAVEQYF.

The chain carries TRBV6-4 and TRBJ1-2; TRBD1 aligns across 11 bases. Germline V gives CDR1 MRHNA, CDR2 SNTAGT. The junction had 5 bases not matched to a gene; V was cut back by 4 bases and J by 10 bases. This CDR3 spans 13 amino acids. In DNA form, the CDR3 reads TGTGCCAGCAGTGTTGAGGGACAGGGGGACTACACCTTC. This translates into CASSVEGQGDYTF.

The rearrangement links TRBV3-1 (or the pseudogene TRBV3-2) to TRBJ2-7; D remains unclear. Germline assignment: CDR1 LGHDT and CDR2 YNNKEL (reference sequence). The CDR3 is 13 amino acids. With 1 base removed from V and 6 bases from J, the gap between germline ends came to 10 bases. The CDR3 here is CASSQVELREQYF. DNA of the CDR3: TGTGCCAGCAGCCAAGTGGAGTTGCGCGAGCAGTACTTC.

This clone is a singleton in its sample. J is TRBJ2-1 and V is TRBV10-3; 9 positions agree with TRBD2. Germline CDR1 is ENHRY and CDR2 is SYGVKD. This CDR3 has 16 amino acids. J was trimmed by 3 bases and V by 0 bases; bases with no gene match: 3. The CDR3: CAISESGTSIYNEQFF. The CDR3 DNA reads TGTGCCATCAGTGAGTCGGGGACTAGCATCTACAATGAGCAGTTCTTC.

The chain carries TRBV11-3 and TRBJ2-7; 10 bases line up with TRBD1. The CDR3 totals 14 residues. Per the germline V gene, CDR1 is SGHNT and CDR2 is YENEEA. J lost 6 bases, V lost 8 bases, and 10 bases had no gene match. This chain's CDR3 is CASGDRGQVGEQYF. CDR3 coding DNA: TGTGCCAGCGGAGACAGGGGGCAAGTCGGCGAGCAGTACTTC.

The J gene is TRBJ1-5, the V gene TRBV6-1; D not resolved. Trimming removed 3 bases at V and 1 base at J, with 10 bases between. Germline V CDR1 and CDR2: MNHNS, SASEGT. This CDR3 has 15 residues. The CDR3 nucleotides read TGTGCCAGCAGTGAGTTCGGGGTCAGCAATCAGCCCCAGCATTTT. It codes for CASSEFGVSNQPQHF.

This chain links TRBV2 with TRBJ2-1; possible D gene TRBD1, 5 bases. Germline lookup yields CDR1 SNHLY and CDR2 FYNNEI. The CDR3 contains 16 residues. Trimming took off 5 bases at V and 0 bases at J, with 14 bases between the two ends. The CDR3 is CASSKEDISSYNEQFF. As DNA, the CDR3 is TGTGCCAGCAGTAAAGAGGACATCAGCTCCTACAATGAGCAGTTCTTC.

This clone is a singleton in its sample. This chain joins TRBV7-3 and TRBJ2-3; TRBD2 matches at 9 bases. Germline-derived CDR1 and CDR2 are SGHTA and FQGTGA. This CDR3 contains 17 residues. V was clipped by 2 bases and J by 3 bases; unmatched bases: 9. CDR3 protein: CASSLQGKREATDTQYF. CDR3 nucleotide sequence: TGTGCCAGCAGCTTACAGGGGAAGCGGGAGGCGACAGATACGCAGTATTTT.

This clone was recorded only once. The rearrangement uses TRBV2 and TRBJ2-3, with D perhaps matching TRBD2 (5 bases). Per germline, CDR1 SNHLY and CDR2 FYNNEI. The CDR3 is 15 amino acids. V gave up 6 bases and J gave up 5 bases, with 18 bases separating them. The CDR3 DNA sequence: TGTGCCAGCAGGCCCGGTTATGCGGGCTTAGATACGCAGTATTTT. Its protein product is CASRPGYAGLDTQYF.

The rearrangement joins TRBV12-3 or TRBV12-4 to TRBJ1-1; D is uncertain. Trimming removed 5 bases from V and 11 bases from J, with 15 bases in between. The CDR3 sequence is 12 residues long. CDR3 DNA sequence: TGTGCCAGCAGTGGAGGATCCGGCGGTGCTTTCTTT. It translates to CASSGGSGGAFF.

This clone was detected only once. The chain carries TRBV11-3 and TRBJ1-1; D ambiguous. V was clipped by 2 bases and J by 0 bases, with 7 bases between them. CDR1 and CDR2 from the germline V gene are SGHNT and YENEEA. The CDR3 length is 14 residues. Written as DNA, the CDR3 is TGTGCCAGCAGCTTATCGGGGTTGAACACTGAAGCTTTCTTT. Protein sequence: CASSLSGLNTEAFF.

The chain couples TRBV19 to TRBJ2-7; possibly TRBD2 for D (5 bases). V shed 4 bases and J shed 2 bases, with 12 bases lying between them. This CDR3 has 14 amino acids. Per germline, CDR1 LNHDA and CDR2 SQIVND (reference sequence). Written as DNA, the CDR3 is TGTGCCAGTAGTAATAGGGTGGAGGCCTACGAGCAGTACTTC. Its protein is CASSNRVEAYEQYF.

This chain joins TRBV19 and TRBJ1-2, with D maybe TRBD1 (6 bases). The germline V gene encodes CDR1 LNHDA and CDR2 SQIVND (reference sequence). Trimming left V 5 bases short and J 4 bases short, with 20 bases between. The CDR3 has 16 residues. The CDR3 DNA is TGTGCCAGTAGTCCTTTGGACAGTCCGCATATCTATGGCTACACCTTC. Translated: CASSPLDSPHIYGYTF.

The V call is TRBV12-3 or TRBV12-4, the J call TRBJ1-4; 7 positions match TRBD1. The trim removed 5 bases at V and 10 bases at J, leaving 7 bases unmatched. This CDR3 has 13 residues. In nucleotides, the CDR3 is TGTGCCAGCAGTGACAGGGACTTTGGAAAACTGTTTTTT. This translates into CASSDRDFGKLFF.

This clone was seen just once. CDR3: CASRSQQGYEQYF. The DNA of the CDR3 is TGTGCCAGCAGATCTCAACAGGGCTACGAGCAGTACTTC. The V gene is TRBV27, the J gene TRBJ2-7; D might be TRBD1 (6 bases). The CDR3 extends over 13 amino acids. Germline V gene lookup returns CDR1 MNHEY and CDR2 SMNVEV (reference sequence). V lost 6 bases and J lost 3, with 12 bases in between.

The chain links TRBV19 to TRBJ2-1, with a tentative D call TRBD2 (6 bases). Germline V CDR1 and CDR2: LNHDA, SQIVND (reference sequence). Trimming removed 4 bases from V and 8 bases from J, with 15 bases in between. The CDR3 contains 14 residues. The CDR3 sequence: CASSTRPREDEQFF. The CDR3 coding sequence is TGTGCCAGTAGTACGAGGCCCAGGGAGGATGAGCAGTTCTTC.

The genes are TRBV21-1 and TRBJ1-2; TRBD1, the table's D call, was not compared with the DNA. TRBV21-1 counts as a pseudogene. The CDR3 is 19 amino acids. DNA of the CDR3: TGTGCCAGCAGCAAAGGAAAGGGGGCCAGGGTATCACATGACTATGGCTACACCTTC. Encoded protein: CASSKGKGARVSHDYGYTF.

The rearrangement links TRBV29-1 to TRBJ2-7; possibly TRBD1 for D (6 bases). The V end was cut by 7 bases, the J end by 0 bases, with 13 bases between. Germline assignment: CDR1 SQVTM and CDR2 ANQGSEA. This CDR3 is built from 13 residues. The CDR3 DNA reads as TGCAGCGGACACAGGGCCCCCTCCTACGAGCAGTACTTC. This encodes CSGHRAPSYEQYF.

The rearrangement joins TRBV27 to TRBJ1-5, with D unresolved. The CDR3 has 13 amino acids. Deletions cut 5 bases from V and 5 bases from J, with 10 bases between. Germline lookup yields CDR1 MNHEY and CDR2 SMNVEV (reference sequence). The DNA for the CDR3 is TGTGCCAGCAGTCCCTCCCCTTATCAGCCCCAGCATTTT. Translating it yields CASSPSPYQPQHF.

There are a few counts of this clone. The rearrangement links TRBV3-1 (or the pseudogene TRBV3-2) to TRBJ2-2, with 9 bases lining up with TRBD2. This CDR3 spans 17 amino acids. CDR1 LGHDT and CDR2 YNNKEL come from the germline V gene (reference sequence). V trimming: 1 base; J trimming: 4 bases; junction bases outside the gene matches: 7. Here the CDR3 DNA reads TGTGCCAGCAGCCAAGTTGGCCTAGCGGGGAGCACCGGGGAGCTGTTTTTT. Amino acids: CASSQVGLAGSTGELFF.

The chain recombines TRBV25-1 with TRBJ2-7; 8 bases agree with TRBD2. Trimming cost V 4 bases and J 0 bases; bases outside gene matches: 2. Germline lookup yields CDR1 MGHDK and CDR2 SYGVNS. The length of the CDR3 is 14 residues. CDR3 loop: CASSASGSSYEQYF. CDR3 nucleotide sequence: TGTGCCAGCAGTGCCAGCGGGAGCTCCTACGAGCAGTACTTC.

This rearrangement joins TRBV28 to TRBJ1-3; no clear D gene. The V and J ends lost 5 bases and 0 bases respectively, with 14 bases between them. The germline CDR1 and CDR2 sequences are MDHEN and SYDVKM. The CDR3 length is 16 residues. The CDR3 DNA is TGTGCCAGCAGTGCCCCAGGTCGGAACTCTGGAAACACCATATATTTT. As protein: CASSAPGRNSGNTIYF.

V gene TRBV4-2 combines with J gene TRBJ2-1; 7 nucleotides match TRBD2. V shed 1 base, J shed 0 bases, and the junction held 9 bases outside the gene matches. The CDR3 has 18 amino acids. The germline V gene encodes CDR1 LGHNA and CDR2 YNFKEQ. The CDR3 DNA reads as TGTGCCAGCAGCCAAGCCCATCGAGGCGGGAGCTCCTACAATGAGCAGTTCTTC. As protein: CASSQAHRGGSSYNEQFF.

The chain recombines TRBV27 with TRBJ2-1; 11 positions agree with TRBD2. Germline trimming cut 6 bases from V and 10 bases from J; bases unmatched to any gene: 11. Germline V gene lookup returns CDR1 MNHEY and CDR2 SMNVEV (reference sequence). This CDR3 is built from 15 residues. CDR3 region: CASRPTSGNPREQFF. The CDR3 DNA reads TGTGCCAGCAGACCGACTAGCGGGAACCCCCGAGAGCAGTTCTTC.

This clone is a singleton in its sample. The chain recombines TRBV5-6 with TRBJ2-1, with TRBD2 identical over 10 bases. V lost 4 bases, J lost 0 bases, and 4 bases stayed unmatched. The CDR3 is 16 amino acids. CDR1 and CDR2 (germline): SGHDT, YYEEEE. The CDR3 loop reads CASSPRLAGSYNEQFF. The CDR3 DNA reads as TGTGCCAGCAGCCCGCGACTAGCGGGCTCCTACAATGAGCAGTTCTTC.

V gene TRBV19 combines with J gene TRBJ1-6; D ambiguous. Trimming removed 5 bases at V and 10 bases at J, with 9 bases between. Germline V lookup: CDR1 LNHDA, CDR2 SQIVND (reference sequence). The CDR3 sequence is 12 residues long. For the CDR3, the DNA is TGTGCCAGTAGTGTTCGGTTGTCACCCCTCCACTTT. The encoded protein is CASSVRLSPLHF.

The chain employs TRBV19 and TRBJ1-4; 10 nucleotides match TRBD1. CDR1 is LNHDA and CDR2 is SQIVND in the germline V gene (reference sequence). This CDR3 region has 15 residues. J gave up 8 bases and V 5 bases, and 8 bases lay outside the gene matches. CDR3 sequence reads: CASSAGQGIREKLFF. DNA for the CDR3: TGTGCCAGTAGTGCGGGACAGGGGATTAGAGAAAAACTGTTTTTT. Full variable domain (missing parts from reference TRBV19 and TRBJ1-4): DGGITQSPKYLFRKEGQNVTLSCEQNLNHDAMYWYRQDPGQGLRLIYYSQIVNDFQKGDIAEGYSVSREKKESFPLTVTSAQKNPTAFYLCASSAGQGIREKLFFGSGTQLSVL.

Only one count was recorded for this clone. The V gene is TRBV19, the J gene TRBJ1-2, with D possibly being TRBD1 (6 bases). Trimming pared 4 bases from V and 3 bases from J, leaving 18 bases between. The CDR3 runs 16 residues. Per the germline V gene, CDR1 is LNHDA and CDR2 is SQIVND (reference sequence). For the CDR3, the DNA is TGTGCCAGTAGTAGAGGAGGAGGGGGGGCCGACTATGGCTACACCTTC. Translated, it gives CASSRGGGGADYGYTF.

V usage is TRBV11-2 and J usage is TRBJ1-1; unclear D gene. With 7 bases removed from V and 5 bases from J, the gap between germline ends came to 14 bases. Germline values: CDR1 SGHAT, CDR2 FQNNGV. The CDR3 length is 13 residues. This CDR3 reads CASIHNRGTEAFF. CDR3 bases: TGTGCCAGCATCCACAACCGGGGAACTGAAGCTTTCTTT.